This T cell receptor beta chain was documented in a study of shared T cell receptors in the human thymus. The CDR3 contains 14 residues. The germline V and J ends were trimmed by 4 bases and 5 bases, with 14 bases remaining between them. Germline V gene data show CDR1 as MNHNS and CDR2 as SASEGT. TCRdb's table, derived via immunoSEQ multiplex PCR, lists solely in-frame clones and lacks some. The sample lists 700,000 to 750,000 clones, approximately 83% occurring once. This same sample was also part of a study on human thymus T cells. As reported in that work: From resections taken during corrective heart surgery, the thymus tissue was obtained. Related research found strongly overlapping thymic repertoires in unrelated individuals.

This chain uses TRBV6-1 with TRBJ1-2, with unresolved D. The sequence was collected from a girl less than two years old with a congenital heart defect. Sequenced: thymocytes. The CDR3 region has the DNA TGTGCCAGCAGTGGGAGGGTCAGGACTTATGGCTACACCTTC. Translated: CASSGRVRTYGYTF.